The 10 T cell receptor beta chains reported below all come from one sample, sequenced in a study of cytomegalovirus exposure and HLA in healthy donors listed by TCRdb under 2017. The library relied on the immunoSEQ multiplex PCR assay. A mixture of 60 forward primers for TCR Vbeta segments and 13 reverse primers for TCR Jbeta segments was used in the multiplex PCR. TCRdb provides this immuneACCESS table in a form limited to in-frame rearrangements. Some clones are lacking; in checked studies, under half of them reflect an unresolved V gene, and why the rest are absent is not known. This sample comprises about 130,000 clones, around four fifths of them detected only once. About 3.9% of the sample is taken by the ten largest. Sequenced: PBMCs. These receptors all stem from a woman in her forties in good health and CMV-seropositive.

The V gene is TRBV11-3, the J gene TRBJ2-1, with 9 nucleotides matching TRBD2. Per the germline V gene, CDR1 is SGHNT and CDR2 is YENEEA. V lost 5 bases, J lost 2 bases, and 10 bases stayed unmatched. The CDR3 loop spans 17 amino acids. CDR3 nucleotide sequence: TGTGCCAGCAGCCCTGAGGGTAGCGGGAGACCCTACAATGAGCAGTTCTTC. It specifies CASSPEGSGRPYNEQFF.

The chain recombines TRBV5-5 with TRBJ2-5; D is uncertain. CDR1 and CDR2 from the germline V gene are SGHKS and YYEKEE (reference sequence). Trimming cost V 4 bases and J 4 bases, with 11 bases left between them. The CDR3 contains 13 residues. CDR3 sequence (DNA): TGTGCCAGCAGCCGAACCCCAGGAGAGACCCAGTACTTC. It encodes CASSRTPGETQYF.

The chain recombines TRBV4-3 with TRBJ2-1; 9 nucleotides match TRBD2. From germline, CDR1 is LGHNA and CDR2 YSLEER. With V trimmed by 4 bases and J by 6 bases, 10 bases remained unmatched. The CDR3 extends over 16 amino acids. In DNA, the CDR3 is TGCGCCAGCAGCCCCCATCCGGGACTAGCCACCAATGAGCAGTTCTTC. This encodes CASSPHPGLATNEQFF.

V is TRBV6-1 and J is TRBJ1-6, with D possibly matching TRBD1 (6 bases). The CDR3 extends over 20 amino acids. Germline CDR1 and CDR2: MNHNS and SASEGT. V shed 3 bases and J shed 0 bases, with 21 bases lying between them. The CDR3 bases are TGTGCCAGCAGTGAGTTCGCCCCCTTTGGGACAAACTCCTATAATTCACCCCTCCACTTT. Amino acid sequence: CASSEFAPFGTNSYNSPLHF.

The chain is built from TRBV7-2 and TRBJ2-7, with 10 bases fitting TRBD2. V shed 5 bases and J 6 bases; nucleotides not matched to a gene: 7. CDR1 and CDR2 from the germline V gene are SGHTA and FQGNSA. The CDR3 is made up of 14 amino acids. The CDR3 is CASSSPLAGSEQYF. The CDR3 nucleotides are TGTGCCAGCAGCAGCCCACTAGCGGGATCCGAGCAGTACTTC.

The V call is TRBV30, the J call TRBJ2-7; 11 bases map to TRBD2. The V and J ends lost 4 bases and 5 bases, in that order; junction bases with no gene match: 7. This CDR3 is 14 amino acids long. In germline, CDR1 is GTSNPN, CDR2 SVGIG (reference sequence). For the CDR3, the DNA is TGTGCCTGGACGGAACTAGCGGGAGCCCACGAGCAGTACTTC. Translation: CAWTELAGAHEQYF.

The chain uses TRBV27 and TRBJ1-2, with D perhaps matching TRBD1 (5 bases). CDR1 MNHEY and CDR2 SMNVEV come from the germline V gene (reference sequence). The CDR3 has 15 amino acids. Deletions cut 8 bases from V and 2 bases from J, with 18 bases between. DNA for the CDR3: TGTGCCAGCCGTCCGGGGGAAGTTAAGAACTATGGCTACACCTTC. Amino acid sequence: CASRPGEVKNYGYTF.

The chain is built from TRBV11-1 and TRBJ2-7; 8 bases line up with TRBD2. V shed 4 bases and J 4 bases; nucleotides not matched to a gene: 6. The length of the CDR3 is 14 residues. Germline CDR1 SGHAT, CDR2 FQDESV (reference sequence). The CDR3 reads CASSSSAGVYEQYF. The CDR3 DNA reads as TGTGCCAGCAGCTCCTCAGCGGGAGTGTACGAGCAGTACTTC.

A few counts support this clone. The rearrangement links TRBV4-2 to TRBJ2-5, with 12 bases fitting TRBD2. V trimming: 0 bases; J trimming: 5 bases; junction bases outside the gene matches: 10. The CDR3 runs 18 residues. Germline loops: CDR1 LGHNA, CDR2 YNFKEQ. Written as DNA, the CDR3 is TGTGCCAGCAGCCAAGAGCTAGCGGGAGGGCCGGGTTCCGAGACCCAGTACTTC. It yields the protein CASSQELAGGPGSETQYF.

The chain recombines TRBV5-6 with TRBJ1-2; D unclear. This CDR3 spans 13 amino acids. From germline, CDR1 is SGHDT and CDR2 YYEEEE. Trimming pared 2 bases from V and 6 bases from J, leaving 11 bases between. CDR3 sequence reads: CASSFPRINGYTF. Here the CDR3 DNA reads TGTGCCAGCAGCTTTCCTAGGATCAATGGCTACACCTTC. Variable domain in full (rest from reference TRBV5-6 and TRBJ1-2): DAGVTQSPTHLIKTRGQQVTLRCSPKSGHDTVSWYQQALGQGPQFIFQYYEEEERQRGNFPDRFSGHQFPNYSSELNVNALLLGDSALYLCASSFPRINGYTFGSGTRLTVV.